These 28 T cell receptor beta chains share one sample of origin, sequenced in a study of T cell responses to AZD1222 COVID-19 vaccine. Libraries were prepared by immunoSEQ multiplex PCR; TCRdb keeps only in-frame clonotypes and omits some of them. The profile shows roughly 200,000 clones, 80% to 95% of them singletons. The specimen comprised peripheral blood, sampled on day 0 of AZD1222 vaccination. The receptors stem from an adult in good health.

This clone was seen a single time. The chain joins TRBV5-8 to TRBJ1-2; D not certain. Trimming cost V 0 bases and J 6 bases, with 15 bases left between them. This CDR3 has 15 amino acids. Per the germline V gene, CDR1 is SGHTS and CDR2 is YDEGEE. The CDR3 DNA is TGTGCCAGCAGCTTGGCCGGGTCTCGGGTGAATGGCTACACCTTC. This translates into CASSLAGSRVNGYTF.

The rearrangement links TRBV9 to TRBJ1-3; D is undetermined. The V and J ends lost 0 bases and 0 bases respectively, with 13 bases between them. The germline gives CDR1 SGDLS, CDR2 YYNGEE. This CDR3 spans 17 amino acids. The CDR3 loop is CASSVGIEDPSGNTIYF. In DNA, the CDR3 is TGTGCCAGCAGCGTAGGCATCGAAGACCCCTCTGGAAACACCATATATTTT.

CDR3 DNA sequence: TGTGCCATCAGTCTCCGGACAGATAATTCACCCCTCCACTTT. It specifies CAISLRTDNSPLHF. V usage is TRBV10-3 and J usage is TRBJ1-6; the D gene is possibly TRBD1 (6 bases). Trimming shortened V by 5 bases and J by 5 bases, and 10 bases separated the two germline ends. Germline assignment: CDR1 ENHRY and CDR2 SYGVKD. CDR3 length: 14 residues.

The J gene is TRBJ1-3, the V gene TRBV9, with D hard to call. Trimming left V 3 bases short and J 4 bases short, with 2 bases between. Germline V gene lookup returns CDR1 SGDLS and CDR2 YYNGEE. The CDR3 has 11 amino acids. The CDR3 DNA sequence: TGTGCCAGCAGCGAAGGAAACACCATATATTTT. This encodes CASSEGNTIYF.

The rearrangement joins TRBV3-1 (or the pseudogene TRBV3-2) to TRBJ1-1; 7 bases match TRBD1. Trimming took 3 bases from V and 7 from J; bases not matched to a gene: 8. Germline CDR1 reads LGHDT; CDR2 reads YNNKEL (reference sequence). The CDR3 covers 14 residues. The DNA for the CDR3 is TGTGCCAGCAGCCAGGGGACAGCCGTGGGTGAAGCTTTCTTT. It is translated as CASSQGTAVGEAFF.

This sequence joins TRBV19 and TRBJ2-1; D is unresolved. This CDR3 is 15 amino acids long. In germline, CDR1 is LNHDA, CDR2 SQIVND (reference sequence). V was clipped by 3 bases and J by 7 bases, with 16 bases between them. CDR3 coding DNA: TGTGCCAGTAGTATGCCCGCCACGGTTGTAAATGAGCAGTTCTTC. Translation gives CASSMPATVVNEQFF.

The chain links TRBV2 to TRBJ1-2; D uncertain. Per the germline V gene, CDR1 is SNHLY and CDR2 is FYNNEI. This CDR3 region has 13 residues. Between the trimmed V and J ends, which lost 0 bases and 7 bases, there was a span of 9 bases. As DNA, the CDR3 is TGTGCCAGCAGTGAAGCGTTTCCTGTTGGCTACACCTTC. Its translation is CASSEAFPVGYTF. Full variable domain (missing parts from reference TRBV2 and TRBJ1-2): EPEVTQTPSHQVTQMGQEVILRCVPISNHLYFYWYRQILGQKVEFLVSFYNNEISEKSEIFDDQFSVERPDGSNFTLKIRSTKLEDSAMYFCASSEAFPVGYTFGSGTRLTVV.

The J gene is TRBJ1-3, the V gene TRBV6-5; no firm D call. Trimming removed 2 bases from V and 4 bases from J, with 12 bases in between. CDR1 is MNHEY and CDR2 is SVGAGI in the germline V gene. This CDR3 contains 15 residues. CDR3 DNA sequence: TGTGCCAGCAGTTACAGGTCAGGAGGAGGAAACACCATATATTTT. Amino acid sequence: CASSYRSGGGNTIYF.

The V gene is TRBV7-6, the J gene TRBJ2-2; tentatively, D is TRBD1 or TRBD2 (5 bases each). Trimming took off 5 bases at V and 7 bases at J, with 14 bases between the two ends. Looked up from germline, CDR1 is SGHVS and CDR2 is FNYEAQ. The length of the CDR3 is 14 residues. The DNA of the CDR3 is TGTGCCAGCAGCACGGGACCCCGTGGCGGGGAGCTGTTTTTT. It specifies CASSTGPRGGELFF.

The chain employs TRBV30 and TRBJ1-5; D not certain. The CDR3 spans 16 residues. Germline assignment: CDR1 GTSNPN and CDR2 SVGIG (reference sequence). V was trimmed by 5 bases and J by 0 bases, leaving 17 bases between them. The CDR3: CAWGDKQLYSNQPQHF. The CDR3 DNA reads TGTGCCTGGGGTGACAAACAACTTTATAGCAATCAGCCCCAGCATTTT.

The chain carries TRBV2 and TRBJ2-2, with 9 bases identical to TRBD2. Germline CDR1 and CDR2: SNHLY and FYNNEI. V lost 6 bases to trimming and J lost 4 bases; unmatched junction nucleotides: 3. CDR3 length: 14 residues. In DNA, the CDR3 is TGTGCCAGCAGAGCGGGGGGCACCACCGGGGAGCTGTTTTTT. This translates into CASRAGGTTGELFF. Based on the CDR3 plus reference TRBV2 and TRBJ2-2, the full variable domain is EPEVTQTPSHQVTQMGQEVILRCVPISNHLYFYWYRQILGQKVEFLVSFYNNEISEKSEIFDDQFSVERPDGSNFTLKIRSTKLEDSAMYFCASRAGGTTGELFFGEGSRLTVL.

The V and J genes are TRBV7-2 and TRBJ2-7; 10 bases are shared with TRBD2. This CDR3 region has 14 residues. Germline CDR1 and CDR2: SGHTA and FQGNSA. J was trimmed by 0 bases and V by 6 bases; bases with no gene match: 2. The CDR3 region has the DNA TGTGCCAGCAGACTAGCGGGGAGCTCCTACGAGCAGTACTTC. This encodes CASRLAGSSYEQYF.

This clone was detected a few times. The chain is built from TRBV5-6 and TRBJ1-2; 7 bases fit TRBD1. V lost 5 bases to trimming and J lost 7 bases; unmatched junction nucleotides: 8. Germline V lookup: CDR1 SGHDT, CDR2 YYEEEE. This CDR3 has 13 residues. CDR3 in DNA: TGTGCCAGCAGTACTCAGGGGGTTGGTGGCTACACCTTC. Its protein product is CASSTQGVGGYTF.

The chain is built from TRBV7-3 and TRBJ2-1; no clear D. Germline CDR1 is SGHTA and CDR2 is FQGTGA. V lost 4 bases, J lost 0 bases, and 7 bases lay in between. CDR3 size: 14 residues. The CDR3: CASSSGSSYNEQFF. In DNA form, the CDR3 reads TGTGCCAGCAGCTCTGGCAGCTCCTACAATGAGCAGTTCTTC.

The chain couples TRBV6-2 or TRBV6-3 to TRBJ1-1; the D gene is possibly TRBD1 (5 bases). The CDR3 spans 13 residues. V lost 2 bases and J lost 11, with 15 bases in between. The germline V gene encodes CDR1 MNHEY and CDR2 SVGEGT. DNA of the CDR3: TGTGCCAGCAGTTACGGCGTGGGGCCTGGGGCTTTCTTT. This codes for CASSYGVGPGAFF.

About this clone itself: This same CDR3 is encoded by further DNA sequences in the sample. CDR3 DNA sequence: TGTGCCAGCAGGGGCAATCAGCCCCAGCATTTT. Amino acids: CASRGNQPQHF. The chain combines TRBV28 with TRBJ1-5; the D is unclear. The CDR3 has 11 residues. The germline V gene has CDR1 MDHEN and CDR2 SYDVKM. Trimming took off 6 bases at V and 2 bases at J, with 2 bases between the two ends.

V and J are TRBV4-1 and TRBJ2-7; TRBD1 aligns across 8 bases. Per germline, CDR1 MGHRA and CDR2 YSYEKL. The length of the CDR3 is 21 residues. J gave up 1 base and V 4 bases, and 24 bases lay outside the gene matches. This CDR3 reads CASSRTTTGTGTAGNSYEQYF. CDR3 sequence (DNA): TGCGCCAGCAGCCGCACTACTACCGGGACAGGCACCGCGGGCAATTCCTACGAGCAGTACTTC.

The rearrangement links TRBV18 to TRBJ1-1; TRBD1 is a possible D gene (6 bases). The ends were cut back, 4 bases at V and 3 bases at J, with 15 bases in the middle. The CDR3 is 15 amino acids. Germline CDR1 is KGHSH and CDR2 is LQKENI. CDR3 sequence: CASSRNRAQDTEAFF. CDR3 DNA: TGTGCCAGCTCACGAAACAGGGCTCAGGACACTGAAGCTTTCTTT.

CDR3: CASSAGTANTEAFF. CDR3 DNA sequence: TGTGCCAGCAGCGCCGGGACAGCTAACACTGAAGCTTTCTTT. V and J are TRBV6-4 and TRBJ1-1; 7 bases fit TRBD1. The CDR3 is 14 residues long. Germline CDR1 and CDR2: MRHNA and SNTAGT. V shed 6 bases, J shed 2 bases, and the junction held 6 bases outside the gene matches.

CDR3 sequence reads: CASSLDSMRDFHGEQYF. The CDR3 region has the DNA TGCGCCAGCAGCTTGGACAGCATGAGGGACTTTCATGGCGAGCAGTACTTC. V and J are TRBV5-1 and TRBJ2-7; weak D call: TRBD2 (6 bases). The CDR3 contains 17 residues. V shed 0 bases and J shed 6 bases, with 22 bases lying between them. Germline values: CDR1 SGHRS, CDR2 YFSETQ.

This clone has just one count. The CDR3 here is CASSTGAGNEQFF. CDR3 bases: TGCGCCAGCAGTACAGGGGCGGGGAATGAGCAGTTCTTC. This chain connects TRBV5-1 to TRBJ2-1; a possible D gene is TRBD1 (7 bases). The CDR3 length is 13 residues. Germline values: CDR1 SGHRS, CDR2 YFSETQ. Trimming removed 5 bases at V and 7 bases at J, with 13 bases between.

The chain carries TRBV4-2 and TRBJ2-7; TRBD1 aligns across 7 bases. Trimming at V came to 1 base and at J to 0 bases, leaving 3 bases not matched to a gene. The germline V gene has CDR1 LGHNA and CDR2 YNFKEQ. This CDR3 region has 15 residues. The CDR3 region has the DNA TGTGCCAGCAGCCAAGCGGGACAGCCCTCCTACGAGCAGTACTTC. It translates to CASSQAGQPSYEQYF.

This chain connects TRBV19 to TRBJ1-5; 8 positions match TRBD1. The CDR3 is made up of 16 amino acids. The V gene end was trimmed by 0 bases and the J gene end by 6 bases; junction bases not matched to a gene: 7. Germline CDR1 and CDR2: LNHDA and SQIVND (reference sequence). The CDR3 region is CASSIDPQGARQPQHF. As DNA, the CDR3 is TGTGCCAGTAGTATAGACCCTCAGGGGGCTCGTCAGCCCCAGCATTTT.

The gene calls are TRBV7-6 and TRBJ1-4, with D perhaps TRBD1 (6 bases). Trimming removed 1 base at V and 5 bases at J, with 17 bases between. The CDR3 has 17 residues. Germline values: CDR1 SGHVS, CDR2 FNYEAQ. The CDR3 DNA follows: TGTGCCAGCAGCTTAGGGGCCAGGGGCCGGTGGAATGAAAAACTGTTTTTT. It specifies CASSLGARGRWNEKLFF.

A remark on this clone: Germline is not matched at one junction end, which may reflect a read error. The chain carries TRBV7-3 and TRBJ2-2; 9 nucleotides agree with TRBD2. The V gene's germline CDR1 is SGHTA and CDR2 FQGTGA. The CDR3 is made up of 15 amino acids. CDR3 residues: CAGSLGTSSGGELFF. The CDR3 nucleotides read TGTGCCGGCAGCTTAGGGACTAGCTCGGGCGGGGAGCTGTTTTTT.

The chain employs TRBV6-2 or TRBV6-3 and TRBJ1-5; possible D gene TRBD1, 6 bases. With 2 bases removed from V and 5 bases from J, the gap between germline ends came to 13 bases. CDR3 size: 15 residues. Germline V CDR1 and CDR2: MNHEY, SVGEGT. In DNA form, the CDR3 reads TGTGCCAGCAGTTACGGGGGGGGCAGGCATCAGCCCCAGCATTTT. The encoded protein is CASSYGGGRHQPQHF.

This chain joins TRBV30 and TRBJ1-6; 12 positions match TRBD1. Unmatched junction bases numbered 7, after V lost 5 bases and J lost 5 bases. CDR1 and CDR2 (germline): GTSNPN, SVGIG (reference sequence). The CDR3 totals 16 residues. As DNA, the CDR3 is TGTGCCTGGGGGACAGGGGGCTCGGGCAATAATTCACCCCTCCACTTT. This encodes CAWGTGGSGNNSPLHF.

The chain recombines TRBV7-8 with TRBJ1-6, with a possible D match to TRBD1 (6 bases). The length of the CDR3 is 15 residues. CDR1 is SGHVS and CDR2 is FQNEAQ in the germline V gene. Trimming cost V 5 bases and J 5 bases, with 13 bases left between them. CDR3 residues: CASSMQGRNNSPLHF. The CDR3 DNA reads as TGTGCCAGCAGCATGCAGGGGAGAAATAATTCACCCCTCCACTTT.